These T cell receptor beta chains were read from a single sample in a study of T cell clusters in autoimmune cytopenias. From the multiplex PCR reads, TCRdb lists one entry per CDR3 protein and no DNA. Its clone listing holds 5,500 to 8,000 distinct CDR3 sequences. These records were also assigned to another study, of T cell repertoires in aging, cancer and after chemotherapy.

Sequenced: peripheral blood. These TCRs come from a human donor in good health. CDR3s include the opening cysteine and the closing phenylalanine or tryptophan. Only part of the rows carry a size: once, few, many, or a class if the clone is expanded.

J	length	V	size	CDR3
TRBJ2-1	15	TRBV6-2/TRBV6-3	-	CASSEGPGGYNEQFF
TRBJ1-1	14	TRBV6-1	-	CASSEITENTEAFF
TRBJ1-6	13	TRBV13	medium-sized	CASSQAYNSPLHF
TRBJ2-1	13	TRBV12-3/TRBV12-4	-	CASSFVGSDEQFF
TRBJ2-2	16	TRBV27	-	CASSYYGTGNTGELFF
TRBJ1-2	11	TRBV19	-	CASTGNYGYTF
TRBJ2-7	15	TRBV19	medium-sized	CASSIVGGSSYEQYF
TRBJ1-3	14	TRBV18	-	CASSPTDSGNTIYF
TRBJ2-3	15	TRBV12-3/TRBV12-4	medium-sized	CASSHRTGGEDTQYF
TRBJ2-6	14	TRBV6-5	medium-sized	CASNTASGANVLTF
TRBJ2-1	14	TRBV5-6	-	CASSFRSGFSGQFF
TRBJ1-2	15	TRBV13	-	CASSQGAKANYGYTF
TRBJ1-2	15	TRBV19	medium-sized	CASSSLITRRGGYTF
TRBJ2-7	15	TRBV5-4	medium-sized	CASSPGQGGIYEQYF
TRBJ1-5	15	TRBV6-5	-	CASSRGGLGNQPQHF
TRBJ2-5	15	TRBV5-6	-	CASSSDREAQETQYF
TRBJ2-6	14	TRBV6-1	medium-sized	CASRTGDGANVLTF
TRBJ2-6	20	TRBV19	medium-sized	CASSIDPYGQGRSGANVLTF
TRBJ2-1	22	TRBV19	medium-sized	CASSILGPGRPSDPRSYNEQFF